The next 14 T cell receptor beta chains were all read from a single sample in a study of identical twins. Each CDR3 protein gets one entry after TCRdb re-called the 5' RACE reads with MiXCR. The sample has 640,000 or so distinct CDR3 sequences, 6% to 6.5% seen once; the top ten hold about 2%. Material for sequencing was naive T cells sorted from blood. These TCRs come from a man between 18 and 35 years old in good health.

Here the CDR3 DNA reads TGTGCCAGCAGCAGAGCGGGGCCTAATGAAAAACTGTTTTTT. This encodes CASSRAGPNEKLFF. The V gene is TRBV21-1, the J gene TRBJ1-4. TRBV21-1 is deemed a pseudogene. This CDR3 comprises 14 residues.

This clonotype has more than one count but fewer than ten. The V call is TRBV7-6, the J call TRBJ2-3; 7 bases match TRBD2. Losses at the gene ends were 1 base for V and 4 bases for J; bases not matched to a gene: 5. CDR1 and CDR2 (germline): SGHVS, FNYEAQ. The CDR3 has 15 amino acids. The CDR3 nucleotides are TGTGCCAGCAGCTTAGTACTAGCGTCCGCAGATACGCAGTATTTT. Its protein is CASSLVLASADTQYF.

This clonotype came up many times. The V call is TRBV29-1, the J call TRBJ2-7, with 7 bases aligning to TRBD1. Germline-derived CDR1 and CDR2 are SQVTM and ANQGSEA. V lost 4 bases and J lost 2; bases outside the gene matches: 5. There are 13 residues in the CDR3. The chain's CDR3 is CSVVTGATYEQYV. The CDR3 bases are TGCAGCGTTGTCACAGGGGCGACCTACGAGCAGTACGTC.

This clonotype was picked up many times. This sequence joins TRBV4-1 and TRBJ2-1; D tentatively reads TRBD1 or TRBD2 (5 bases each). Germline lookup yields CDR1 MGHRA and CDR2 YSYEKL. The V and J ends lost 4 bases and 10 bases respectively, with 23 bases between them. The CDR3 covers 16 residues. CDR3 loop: CASSREGTNWDAEQFF. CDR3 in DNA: TGCGCCAGCAGCCGTGAAGGGACCAACTGGGATGCCGAGCAGTTCTTC.

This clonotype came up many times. The CDR3 nucleotides are TGCAGCGTTGACTCCGTGAACACTGAAGCTTTCTTT. This translates into CSVDSVNTEAFF. The genes are TRBV29-1 and TRBJ1-1; D uncertain. Germline V CDR1 and CDR2: SQVTM, ANQGSEA. The CDR3 has 12 residues. The V end was cut by 3 bases, the J end by 0 bases, with 5 bases between.

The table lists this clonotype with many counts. The CDR3, as DNA: TGTGCCAGCAGCAACGACAGGGCTACCTACAATGAGCAGTTCTTC. Protein: CASSNDRATYNEQFF. The chain carries TRBV7-2 and TRBJ2-1; 7 positions agree with TRBD1. The ends lost 5 bases at V and 2 bases at J; junction bases unmatched: 6. Germline V CDR1 and CDR2: SGHTA, FQGNSA. The CDR3 is made up of 15 amino acids.

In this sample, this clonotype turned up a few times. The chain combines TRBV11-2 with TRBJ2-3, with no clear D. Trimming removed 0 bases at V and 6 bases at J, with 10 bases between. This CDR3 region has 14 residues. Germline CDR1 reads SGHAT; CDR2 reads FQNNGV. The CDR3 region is CASSLDRSGDTQYF. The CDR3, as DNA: TGTGCCAGCAGCTTAGATCGTTCCGGGGATACGCAGTATTTT.

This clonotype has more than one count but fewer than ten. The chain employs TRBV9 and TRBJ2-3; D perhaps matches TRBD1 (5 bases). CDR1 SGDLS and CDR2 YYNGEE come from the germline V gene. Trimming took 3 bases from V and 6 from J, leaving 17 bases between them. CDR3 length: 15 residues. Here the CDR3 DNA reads TGTGCCAGCAGCGCAAGTAGACAGATGGTGGATACGCAGTATTTT. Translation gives CASSASRQMVDTQYF.

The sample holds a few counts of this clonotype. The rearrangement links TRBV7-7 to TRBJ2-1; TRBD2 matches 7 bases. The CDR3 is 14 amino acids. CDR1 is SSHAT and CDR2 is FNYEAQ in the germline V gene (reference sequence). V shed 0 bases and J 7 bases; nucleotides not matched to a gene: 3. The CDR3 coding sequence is TGTGCCAGCAGCTTAGCGGCGGGAGTAAATGAGCAGTTCTTC. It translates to CASSLAAGVNEQFF.

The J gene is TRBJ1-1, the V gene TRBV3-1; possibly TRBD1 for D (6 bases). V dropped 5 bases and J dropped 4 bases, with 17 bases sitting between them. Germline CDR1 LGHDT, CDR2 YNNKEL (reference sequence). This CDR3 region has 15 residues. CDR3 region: CASSFLLSRGTEAFF. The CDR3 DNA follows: TGTGCCAGCAGCTTCCTTCTGTCCAGGGGCACTGAAGCTTTCTTT.

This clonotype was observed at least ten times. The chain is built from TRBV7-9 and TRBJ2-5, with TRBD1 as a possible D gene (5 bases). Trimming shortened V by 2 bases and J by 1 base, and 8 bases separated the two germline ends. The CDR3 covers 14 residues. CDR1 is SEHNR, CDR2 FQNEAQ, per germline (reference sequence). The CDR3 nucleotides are TGTGCCAGCAGCTTACCGACAGCCCAAGAGACCCAGTACTTC. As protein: CASSLPTAQETQYF.

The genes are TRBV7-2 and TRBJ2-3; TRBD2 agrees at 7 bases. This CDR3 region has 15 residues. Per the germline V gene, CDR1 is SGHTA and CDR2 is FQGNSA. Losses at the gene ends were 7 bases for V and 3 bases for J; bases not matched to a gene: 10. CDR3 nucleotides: TGTGCCAGCACCTCCCCCGGGAGGAATACAGATACGCAGTATTTT. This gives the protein CASTSPGRNTDTQYF.

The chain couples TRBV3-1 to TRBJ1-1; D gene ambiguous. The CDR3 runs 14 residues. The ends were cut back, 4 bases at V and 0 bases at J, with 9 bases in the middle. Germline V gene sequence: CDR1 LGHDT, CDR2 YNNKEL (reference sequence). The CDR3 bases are TGTGCCAGCAGCCTTACGTGGGTGAACACTGAAGCTTTCTTT. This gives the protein CASSLTWVNTEAFF.

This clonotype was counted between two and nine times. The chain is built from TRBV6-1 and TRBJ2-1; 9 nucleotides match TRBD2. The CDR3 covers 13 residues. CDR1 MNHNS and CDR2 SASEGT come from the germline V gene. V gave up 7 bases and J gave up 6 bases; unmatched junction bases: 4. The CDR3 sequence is CASTREGTNEQFF. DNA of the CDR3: TGTGCCAGCACGCGGGAGGGGACCAATGAGCAGTTCTTC.